The 24 T cell receptor beta chains in this list originate from one sample, sequenced in a study of blood T cell repertoires in COVID-19. Measured with immunoSEQ multiplex PCR; TCRdb has only the in-frame clones, and not every one. The table includes roughly 150,000 clones, 70% to 85% detected once. The sequenced sample was PBMCs or T cells enriched from blood (not recorded which). All receptors come from a woman in her 70s in a cohort exposed to, infected with or recovered from COVID-19 (not recorded which).

This clone was picked up a small number of times. The rearrangement joins TRBV9 to TRBJ2-1, with 7 bases that match TRBD1. The germline V gene has CDR1 SGDLS and CDR2 YYNGEE. The V and J ends lost 4 bases and 4 bases, in that order; junction bases with no gene match: 11. This CDR3 contains 16 residues. The DNA of the CDR3 is TGTGCCAGCAGCCCGGGTGGGGCAGGGGGATACAATGAGCAGTTCTTC. This encodes CASSPGGAGGYNEQFF.

The DNA of the CDR3 is TGTGCCAGCTCAGCGGGGACGGTACTGACTCTTGCTGAAGCTTTCTTT. This gives the protein CASSAGTVLTLAEAFF. The chain has TRBV18 and TRBJ1-1; TRBD1 might be the D (5 bases). Trimming shortened V by 5 bases and J by 6 bases, and 22 bases separated the two germline ends. CDR3 size: 16 residues. The germline CDR1 and CDR2 sequences are KGHSH and LQKENI.

This rearrangement joins TRBV2 to TRBJ2-1; D is unresolved. Looked up from germline, CDR1 is SNHLY and CDR2 is FYNNEI. V was clipped by 3 bases and J by 6 bases, with 12 bases between them. The CDR3 extends over 14 amino acids. The CDR3 spells CASSDTVFSNEQFF. CDR3 coding DNA: TGTGCCAGCAGTGACACAGTTTTCTCCAATGAGCAGTTCTTC. Full variable domain (missing parts from reference TRBV2 and TRBJ2-1): EPEVTQTPSHQVTQMGQEVILRCVPISNHLYFYWYRQILGQKVEFLVSFYNNEISEKSEIFDDQFSVERPDGSNFTLKIRSTKLEDSAMYFCASSDTVFSNEQFFGPGTRLTVL.

This clone was seen only a few times. The chain carries TRBV14 and TRBJ2-2; 14 nucleotides align to TRBD2. The trim removed 4 bases at V and 6 bases at J, leaving 7 bases unmatched. CDR3 length: 17 amino acids. Germline loops: CDR1 SGHDN, CDR2 FVKESK. CDR3: CASSPRPTSGRAGELFF. CDR3 coding DNA: TGTGCCAGCAGCCCGCGACCGACTAGCGGGAGGGCCGGGGAGCTGTTTTTT.

The chain is built from TRBV5-4 and TRBJ2-5, with 9 bases fitting TRBD2. Germline V lookup: CDR1 SGHNT, CDR2 YYREEE (reference sequence). The CDR3 extends over 14 amino acids. The junction had 3 bases not matched to a gene; V was cut back by 4 bases and J by 2 bases. The CDR3 sequence is CASSAGGRQETQYF. The CDR3 DNA reads as TGTGCCAGCAGCGCGGGGGGGAGGCAAGAGACCCAGTACTTC.

This chain links TRBV4-3 with TRBJ1-4; 10 positions match TRBD1. Germline CDR1 reads LGHNA; CDR2 reads YSLEER. The CDR3 contains 18 residues. J lost 2 bases, V lost 3 bases, and 9 bases had no gene match. CDR3 protein: CASSQGTDRGLTNEKLFF. The CDR3 region has the DNA TGCGCCAGCAGCCAGGGGACCGACAGGGGGCTTACTAATGAAAAACTGTTTTTT.

The chain has TRBV11-2 and TRBJ1-1; D is unclear. This CDR3 comprises 17 residues. Per germline, CDR1 SGHAT and CDR2 FQNNGV. V lost 2 bases and J lost 0, with 16 bases in between. The CDR3 protein is CASSLPAVVVVNTEAFF. In nucleotides, the CDR3 is TGTGCCAGCAGCTTACCAGCGGTCGTGGTGGTGAACACTGAAGCTTTCTTT.

The rearrangement uses TRBV4-3 and TRBJ1-1, with D tentatively TRBD1 (6 bases). There are 16 residues in the CDR3. Trimming stripped 1 base from V and 3 bases from J, with 15 bases between. Germline-derived CDR1 and CDR2 are LGHNA and YSLEER. The CDR3 DNA follows: TGCGCCAGCAGCCAAGCCCTAGGGGGACGGGACACTGAAGCTTTCTTT. It encodes CASSQALGGRDTEAFF.

This clone appeared once. V and J are TRBV10-3 and TRBJ2-3; 8 nucleotides align to TRBD1. The CDR3 sequence is 15 residues long. The germline CDR1 and CDR2 sequences are ENHRY and SYGVKD. J was trimmed by 2 bases and V by 3 bases; bases with no gene match: 4. The CDR3 bases are TGTGCCATCAGTGACTCACAGGGGGACACAGATACGCAGTATTTT. Translation: CAISDSQGDTDTQYF.

The chain employs TRBV7-2 and TRBJ2-3; maybe TRBD2 (7 bases). CDR1 is SGHTA, CDR2 FQGNSA, per germline. The CDR3 is 17 amino acids. V lost 1 base and J lost 0, with 14 bases in between. CDR3 loop: CASSLEGGGGSTDTQYF. As DNA, the CDR3 is TGTGCCAGCAGCTTAGAAGGCGGGGGCGGTAGCACAGATACGCAGTATTTT.

The chain uses TRBV18 and TRBJ2-1, with 9 bases lining up with TRBD2. The J segment lost 6 bases and the V segment lost 3 bases, leaving 6 bases of the junction unmatched. Germline values: CDR1 KGHSH, CDR2 LQKENI. CDR3 length: 15 residues. CDR3 in DNA: TGTGCCAGCTCACCGTTAGCGGGAGCGATCAATGAGCAGTTCTTC. This translates into CASSPLAGAINEQFF.

This chain links TRBV11-2 with TRBJ1-2; tentatively, D is TRBD1 (6 bases). The CDR3 consists of 15 residues. Trimming stripped 11 bases from V and 4 bases from J, with 23 bases between. Germline V gene lookup returns CDR1 SGHAT and CDR2 FQNNGV. CDR3 in amino acids: CALSFSKQGTYGYTF. The CDR3 DNA sequence: TGTGCCCTCAGCTTCTCCAAACAGGGAACCTATGGCTACACCTTC.

The chain uses TRBV18 and TRBJ2-6; 7 bases map to TRBD1. The germline gives CDR1 KGHSH, CDR2 LQKENI. The trim removed 4 bases at V and 0 bases at J, leaving 3 bases unmatched. This CDR3 has 16 amino acids. For the CDR3, the DNA is TGTGCCAGCTCACTGACAGGGACCTCTGGGGCCAACGTCCTGACTTTC. Translated, it gives CASSLTGTSGANVLTF.

The chain combines TRBV5-1 with TRBJ1-1, with a tentative D call TRBD1 (5 bases). CDR3 size: 16 residues. Germline V lookup: CDR1 SGHRS, CDR2 YFSETQ. The CDR3 sequence is CASQASAVTEPTEAFF. The CDR3, as DNA: TGCGCGTCGCAGGCCTCAGCAGTGACAGAACCCACTGAAGCTTTCTTT.

The chain is built from TRBV28 and TRBJ1-2, with 11 bases aligning to TRBD1. Germline lookup yields CDR1 MDHEN and CDR2 SYDVKM. The CDR3 spans 15 residues. V gave up 1 base and J gave up 8 bases; unmatched junction bases: 6. The CDR3 is CASSLLGTGGPGYTF. Written as DNA, the CDR3 is TGTGCCAGCAGTTTATTGGGGACAGGGGGACCCGGCTACACCTTC.

A few counts support this clone. The gene calls are TRBV7-6 and TRBJ2-3; unclear D gene. The germline CDR1 and CDR2 sequences are SGHVS and FNYEAQ. V lost 3 bases to trimming and J lost 0 bases, with 13 bases between them. This CDR3 comprises 16 residues. CDR3 nucleotide sequence: TGTGCCAGCAGCTTCGCCGGCCCGACTAGCACAGATACGCAGTATTTT. Translated, it gives CASSFAGPTSTDTQYF.

V usage is TRBV19 and J usage is TRBJ1-2; 8 bases map to TRBD1. V shed 7 bases and J 9 bases; nucleotides not matched to a gene: 10. CDR3 length: 13 residues. The germline gives CDR1 LNHDA, CDR2 SQIVND (reference sequence). CDR3 sequence reads: CASTQGARVSYTF. The DNA of the CDR3 is TGTGCCAGTACCCAGGGGGCCAGGGTTAGCTACACCTTC.

The gene calls are TRBV18 and TRBJ2-7, with D possibly TRBD2 on 5 matching bases. The CDR3 has 14 residues. V was pared by 2 bases and J by 2 bases, with 10 bases between. The germline gives CDR1 KGHSH, CDR2 LQKENI. The CDR3 is CASSPGGQPYEQYF. For the CDR3, the DNA is TGTGCCAGCTCACCAGGAGGTCAGCCCTACGAGCAGTACTTC.

This chain links TRBV5-1 with TRBJ1-2, with TRBD1 as a possible D gene (5 bases). This CDR3 has 14 residues. V was cut by 2 bases and J by 2 bases, with 10 bases left in between. CDR1 and CDR2 from the germline V gene are SGHRS and YFSETQ. CDR3 bases: TGCGCCAGCAGCTTTGCCAGGGCCAACTATGGCTACACCTTC. It is translated as CASSFARANYGYTF.

The CDR3 sequence: CASGPTGAGNTEAFF. CDR3 coding DNA: TGTGCCAGCGGACCGACAGGGGCGGGGAACACTGAAGCTTTCTTT. The chain has TRBV27 and TRBJ1-1; 8 positions match TRBD1. The CDR3 has 15 amino acids. Germline assignment: CDR1 MNHEY and CDR2 SMNVEV (reference sequence). Losses at the gene ends were 8 bases for V and 1 base for J; bases not matched to a gene: 9.

The V gene is TRBV7-2, the J gene TRBJ2-7, with 8 bases that match TRBD2. Germline CDR1 and CDR2: SGHTA and FQGNSA. V lost 8 bases and J lost 6; bases outside the gene matches: 15. This CDR3 comprises 15 residues. The DNA for the CDR3 is TGTGCCAGCCGACTCCGAGCGGGAGAAGGCGTCGAGCAGTACTTC. It codes for CASRLRAGEGVEQYF.

This clone was observed a single time. The V gene is TRBV6-5, the J gene TRBJ2-7; 9 bases are a match to TRBD1. Germline V CDR1 and CDR2: MNHEY, SVGAGI. The CDR3 spans 11 residues. V trimming: 5 bases; J trimming: 11 bases; junction bases outside the gene matches: 4. CDR3 sequence: CASSLRDREYF. CDR3 in DNA: TGTGCCAGCAGTCTCCGGGACAGGGAGTACTTC.

The gene calls are TRBV5-1 and TRBJ2-1; 8 nucleotides agree with TRBD1. V shed 3 bases, J shed 3 bases, and the junction held 5 bases outside the gene matches. Germline loops: CDR1 SGHRS, CDR2 YFSETQ. CDR3 length equals 15 residues. The CDR3 region is CASSSQGALYNEQFF. The CDR3 nucleotides read TGCGCCAGCAGCTCTCAGGGGGCCCTCTACAATGAGCAGTTCTTC.

This chain joins TRBV7-9 and TRBJ1-3, with D possibly being TRBD1 (5 bases). The CDR3 runs to 16 residues. Trimming cost V 3 bases and J 2 bases, with 14 bases left between them. Germline CDR1 is SEHNR and CDR2 is FQNEAQ (reference sequence). The CDR3 nucleotides are TGTGCCAGCAGCTTCGCTGCAGGGCGTCCTGGAAACACCATATATTTT. Translating gives CASSFAAGRPGNTIYF. Combining the CDR3 with reference TRBV7-9 and TRBJ1-3 gives the whole variable domain DTGVSQNPRHKITKRGQNVTFRCDPISEHNRLYWYRQTLGQGPEFLTYFQNEAQLEKSRLLSDRFSAERPKGSFSTLEIQRTEQGDSAMYLCASSFAAGRPGNTIYFGEGSWLTVV.